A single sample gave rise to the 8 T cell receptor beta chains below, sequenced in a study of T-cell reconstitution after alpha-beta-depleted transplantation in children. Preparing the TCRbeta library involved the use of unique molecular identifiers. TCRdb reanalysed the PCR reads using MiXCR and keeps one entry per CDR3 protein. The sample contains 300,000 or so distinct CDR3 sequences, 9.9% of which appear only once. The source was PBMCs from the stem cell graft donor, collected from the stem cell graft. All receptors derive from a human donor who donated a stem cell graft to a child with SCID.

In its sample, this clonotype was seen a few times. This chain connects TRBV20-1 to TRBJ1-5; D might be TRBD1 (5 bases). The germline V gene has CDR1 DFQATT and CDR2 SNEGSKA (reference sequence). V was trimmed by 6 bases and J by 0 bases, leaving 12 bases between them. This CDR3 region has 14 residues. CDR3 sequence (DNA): TGCAGTGCGCCGAACGGGGGTAGCAATCAGCCCCAGCATTTT. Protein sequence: CSAPNGGSNQPQHF.

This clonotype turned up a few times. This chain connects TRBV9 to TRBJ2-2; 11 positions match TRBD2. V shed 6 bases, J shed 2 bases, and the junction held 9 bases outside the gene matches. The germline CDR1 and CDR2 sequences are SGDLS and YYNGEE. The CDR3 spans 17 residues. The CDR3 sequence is CASTSVLAGANTGELFF. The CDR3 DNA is TGTGCCAGCACCTCAGTACTAGCGGGGGCCAACACCGGGGAGCTGTTTTTT.

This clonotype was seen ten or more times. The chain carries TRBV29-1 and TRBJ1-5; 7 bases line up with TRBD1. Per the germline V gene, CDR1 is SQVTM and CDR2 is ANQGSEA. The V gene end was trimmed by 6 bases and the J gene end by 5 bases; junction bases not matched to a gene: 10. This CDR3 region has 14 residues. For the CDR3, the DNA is TGCAGCGTCATCTACCGGGACAGAGATCAGCCCCAGCATTTT. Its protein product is CSVIYRDRDQPQHF.

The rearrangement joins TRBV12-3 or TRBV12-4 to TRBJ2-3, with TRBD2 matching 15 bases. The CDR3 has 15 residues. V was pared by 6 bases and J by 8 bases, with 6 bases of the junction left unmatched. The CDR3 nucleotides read TGTGCCAGCAGCACGGGACTAGCGGGGGGAGGTACGCAGTATTTT. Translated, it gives CASSTGLAGGGTQYF.

In nucleotides, the CDR3 is TGTGCCAGCAGCCACTCCCCCGGGGCTTCAGATACGCAGTATTTT. This translates into CASSHSPGASDTQYF. The rearrangement links TRBV3-1 to TRBJ2-3; D is tentatively TRBD1 or TRBD2 (5 bases each). Germline loops: CDR1 LGHDT, CDR2 YNNKEL (reference sequence). The CDR3 has 15 amino acids. The V end lost 3 bases, the J end lost 4 bases, and 14 bases lay between the germline ends.

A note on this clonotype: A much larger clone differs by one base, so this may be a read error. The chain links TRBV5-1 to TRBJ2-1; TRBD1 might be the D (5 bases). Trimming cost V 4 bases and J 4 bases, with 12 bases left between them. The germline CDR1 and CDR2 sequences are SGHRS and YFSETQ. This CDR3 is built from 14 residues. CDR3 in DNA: TGCGCCAGCAGCATCTCGACAGCTTACAATGAGCAGTTCTTC. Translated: CASSISTAYNEQFF.

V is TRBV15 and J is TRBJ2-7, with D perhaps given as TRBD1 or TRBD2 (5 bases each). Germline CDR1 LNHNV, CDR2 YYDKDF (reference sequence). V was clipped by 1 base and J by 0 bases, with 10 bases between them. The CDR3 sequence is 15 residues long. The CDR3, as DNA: TGTGCCACCAGCAGAGGGGGGACGCCCTCCTACGAGCAGTACTTC. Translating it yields CATSRGGTPSYEQYF. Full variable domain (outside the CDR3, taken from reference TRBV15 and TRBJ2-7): DAMVIQNPRYQVTQFGKPVTLSCSQTLNHNVMYWYQQKSSQAPKLLFHYYDKDFNNEADTPDNFQSRRPNTSFCFLDIRSPGLGDTAMYLCATSRGGTPSYEQYFGPGTRLTVT.

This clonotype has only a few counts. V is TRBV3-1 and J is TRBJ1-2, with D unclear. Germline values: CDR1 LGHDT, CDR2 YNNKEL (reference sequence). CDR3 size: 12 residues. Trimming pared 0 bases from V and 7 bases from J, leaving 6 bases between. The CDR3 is CASSQESGGYTF. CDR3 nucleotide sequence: TGTGCCAGCAGCCAAGAATCGGGTGGCTACACCTTC.